These T cell receptor beta chains were read from a single sample in a study of CD8+ T cells in alopecia areata. The method was immunoSEQ multiplex PCR; TCRdb's version includes in-frame clones alone and lacks a portion of them. The sample includes over 95,000 clones, roughly 50% of them seen just once. This specimen consisted of CD4+ T cells sorted from blood, obtained at week 24, from a patient treated with tofacitinib. These receptors all stem from a human donor with alopecia areata. CDR3s leave out the opening cysteine and the closing phenylalanine or tryptophan. Fields, in order: clone size, V gene, CDR3 protein. Some rows have no size entry. The others give once, few or many, or a class for an expanded clone.

- TRBV5-1 ASSLGAGVDEQF
- TRBV9 ASSARTGMNTEAF
once TRBV10-1 ASSEWGNQPQH
once TRBV30 AWSAAGNQPQH
- TRBV30 AWSLDSNQPQH
once TRBV5-1 ASSLVGDSYNEQF
- TRBV7-9 ASEGETQY
- TRBV7-9 ASSAGQGNSPLH
- TRBV15 ATSRQQGTYEQY
- TRBV27 ASSTRQGPGYT
- TRBV7-9 ASSLAGAANYGYT
- TRBV20-1 SATGQYGYT
- TRBV19 ASSITQGGETQY
once TRBV5-1 ASSLPGTGFNEQF
- TRBV4-2 ASSQAEGSDTEAF
- TRBV5-5 ASSLGQGGNSPLH
- TRBV18 ASSTGSYNEQF
- TRBV2 ASSFQTAQY
- TRBV9 ASSVAPLGGSPTDTQY
- TRBV6-6 ASRGRVNSYEQY
once TRBV4-2 ASSQDYPPVASTGLEGYT
- TRBV5-8 ASSFPAGMYSPLH
few TRBV5-4 ASSLRLAGSQETQY
- TRBV30 AWSARDTQY
- TRBV7-8 ASSPLAEETQY
few TRBV4-1 ASSQDTGANQETQY
- TRBV29-1 SVEEVADYEQY
- TRBV9 ASSVDPGVNTEAF
- TRBV10-2 ASRQGKLTDTQY
- TRBV19 ASRPRDGGGDEQY
- TRBV27 ASSLGGVSSYEQY
- TRBV7-9 ASSFFLGYNTGELF
- TRBV7-9 ASSSKTGDTEAF
- TRBV7-3 ASSLTGGPNTEAF
- TRBV2 ASSEAWYEQY
- TRBV4-1 ASSQDPAGSGNTEAF
- TRBV19 ASRLTSLTGELF
- TRBV4-1 ASSQGGAGETQY
- TRBV18 ASSPGLDSAYGYT
few TRBV18 ASSPRTGEYEQY
- TRBV6-5 ASSSRRDIPLEQY
few TRBV29-1 SVDRSGETQY
few TRBV10-3 AISESTRTSATD
few TRBV29-1 SVLSSYEQY
once TRBV6-5 ASNPSQGTDTQY
- TRBV11-2 ASSLDRSEKLF
- TRBV29-1 SGTGTGLYNEQF
- TRBV27 ASSSPGQGDEQY
few TRBV2 ASNGGVQETQY
- TRBV30 AWNKGTGNTIY
- TRBV7-2 ASSLRQAGKLF
few TRBV2 ASQAGETQY
- TRBV7-2 ASSLDPNPRPSNEQF
- TRBV5-1 ASSLETPWEQY
- TRBV7-6 ASSADHSYEQY